This TCR beta chain was captured by sequencing in a study of T cell responses to AZD1222 COVID-19 vaccine. Study results and caveats: Donors, mostly white British, included more females; clonal diversity was possibly underestimated. Nearly half of unique spike-specific TCRs reportedly avoided B.1.351 and B.1.1.7 mutated regions. Spike as a whole was targeted by vaccine-associated CD4 TCRs, dominant at 160-218 and 743-854.

Assay used: immunoSEQ multiplex PCR; TCRdb lists only in-frame clones, some missing. This table holds about 120,000 clones, around nine tenths found once. This clone is a singleton in its sample. Its specificity is not known. Losses at the gene ends were 5 bases for V and 7 bases for J; bases not matched to a gene: 10. Germline values: CDR1 SEHNR, CDR2 FQNEAQ (reference sequence). This CDR3 contains 15 residues. The TCR comes from an adult in good health. The chain carries TRBV7-9 and TRBJ1-5; 8 nucleotides agree with TRBD1. Material: peripheral blood, obtained on day 0 of AZD1222 vaccination. The CDR3 DNA follows: TGTGCCAGCAGCCCCCTAACAGGGGGTGTCCAGCCCCAGCATTTT. Translation gives CASSPLTGGVQPQHF. The complete variable domain, with remaining parts taken from reference TRBV7-9 and TRBJ1-5, reads DTGVSQNPRHKITKRGQNVTFRCDPISEHNRLYWYRQTLGQGPEFLTYFQNEAQLEKSRLLSDRFSAERPKGSFSTLEIQRTEQGDSAMYLCASSPLTGGVQPQHFGDGTRLSIL.